Listed here are 21 T cell receptor beta chains from one sample, sequenced in a study of regulatory T cells in long-lasting Graves disease. Sample time point: persistent/refractory GD, antithyroid drugs over 5 years with positive TRAb. The TCR library used RNA extracted from PBMCs. Sequencing libraries for TCR beta were prepared with iRepertoire HTBI primers and Arm-PCR of CDR3 regions. TCRdb re-derived calls from the multiplex PCR reads in MiXCR, one entry per CDR3 protein. The table includes about 460,000 distinct CDR3 sequences, 22% detected once. Sample: peripheral blood mononuclear cells (PBMCs), taken when the disease was refractory, from a patient treated with antithyroid drugs. These receptors were obtained from a female donor with Graves disease.

In this sample, this clonotype turned up many times. The chain links TRBV28 to TRBJ2-5; TRBD1 or TRBD2 may be the D gene (5 bases each). The germline V gene encodes CDR1 MDHEN and CDR2 SYDVKM. CDR3 length: 14 residues. Trimming shortened V by 5 bases and J by 2 bases, and 12 bases separated the two germline ends. As DNA, the CDR3 is TGTGCCAGCAGTCCGACAGCGGCTCAAGAGACCCAGTACTTC. It is translated as CASSPTAAQETQYF.

This clonotype occurred a few times. This chain joins TRBV7-2 and TRBJ2-7, with 7 bases aligning to TRBD2. The CDR3 length is 15 residues. V shed 1 base, J shed 6 bases, and the junction held 9 bases outside the gene matches. The germline V gene encodes CDR1 SGHTA and CDR2 FQGNSA. This CDR3 reads CASSLERGRGAEQYF. In DNA, the CDR3 is TGTGCCAGCAGCTTAGAGCGCGGGAGAGGGGCCGAGCAGTACTTC.

This clonotype was detected many times. The chain uses TRBV20-1 and TRBJ2-5; weak D call: TRBD1 (5 bases). This CDR3 is built from 18 residues. Germline lookup yields CDR1 DFQATT and CDR2 SNEGSKA (reference sequence). The germline V and J ends were trimmed by 5 bases and 2 bases, with 27 bases remaining between them. Here the CDR3 reads CSAADSSDVSPGQETQYF. The CDR3 DNA reads as TGCAGTGCTGCCGACAGTTCCGACGTCAGTCCGGGTCAAGAGACCCAGTACTTC.

This clonotype was seen ten or more times. The rearrangement links TRBV19 to TRBJ2-5; the D is unclear. CDR3 length: 13 residues. Trimming took off 1 base at V and 5 bases at J, with 8 bases between the two ends. The germline gives CDR1 LNHDA, CDR2 SQIVND (reference sequence). For the CDR3, the DNA is TGTGCCAGTAGTATAGGTCCCGGGGAGACCCAGTACTTC. Protein: CASSIGPGETQYF.

This clonotype was picked up many times. The rearrangement joins TRBV24-1 to TRBJ1-5; 9 bases fit TRBD1. Germline values: CDR1 KGHDR, CDR2 SFDVKD. Losses at the gene ends were 5 bases for V and 4 bases for J; bases not matched to a gene: 8. The CDR3 length is 16 residues. The CDR3 sequence is CATSARPGTGNQPQHF. Written as DNA, the CDR3 is TGTGCCACCAGTGCCCGTCCCGGGACAGGGAATCAGCCCCAGCATTTT.

As to this clonotype: Mismatch with germline at one junction end may stem from a read error. The V call is TRBV7-2, the J call TRBJ2-2, with 9 bases aligning to TRBD1. The CDR3 is 15 amino acids. CDR1 and CDR2 (germline): SGHTA, FQGNSA. In nucleotides, the CDR3 is TGTGCCGGCAGCTCTAGACAGGGGGACACCGGGGAGCTGTTTTTT. This codes for CAGSSRQGDTGELFF.

Remarks on this clonotype: A much larger clone sits a single nucleotide away, making a read error possible. The V gene is TRBV2, the J gene TRBJ2-1; D possibly corresponds to TRBD1 (5 bases). This CDR3 has 13 residues. The ends were cut back, 4 bases at V and 8 bases at J, with 12 bases in the middle. Germline lookup yields CDR1 SNHLY and CDR2 FYNNEI. The CDR3 region has the DNA TGTGCCAGCAGTGGTGTAGGGGCCCATGAGCAGTTCTTC. It is translated as CASSGVGAHEQFF.

The sample holds many counts of this clonotype. CDR3 in amino acids: CASRDRQPEKLFF. CDR3 DNA sequence: TGTGCCAGCAGAGATCGACAGCCCGAAAAACTGTTTTTT. This chain links TRBV2 with TRBJ1-4; D is perhaps TRBD1 (5 bases). Germline V lookup: CDR1 SNHLY, CDR2 FYNNEI. Trimming pared 6 bases from V and 8 bases from J, leaving 13 bases between. The CDR3 is made up of 13 amino acids.

The table lists this clonotype with many counts. The chain couples TRBV28 to TRBJ2-2, with 7 bases matching TRBD1. The CDR3 is 13 amino acids. V was pared by 5 bases and J by 6 bases, with 3 bases of the junction left unmatched. Germline V gene data show CDR1 as MDHEN and CDR2 as SYDVKM. The CDR3 nucleotides read TGTGCCAGCAGTGTGACAGGGTCCGGGGAGCTGTTTTTT. Translating gives CASSVTGSGELFF.

This clonotype has a count of ten or more. CDR3 region: CASSEWGQGNQPQHF. The CDR3 nucleotides read TGTGCCAGCAGTGAATGGGGACAGGGGAACCAGCCCCAGCATTTT. V gene TRBV2 combines with J gene TRBJ1-5; 10 positions match TRBD1. Germline trimming cut 2 bases from V and 7 bases from J; bases unmatched to any gene: 5. The germline V gene encodes CDR1 SNHLY and CDR2 FYNNEI. This CDR3 has 15 residues. The full variable domain, rest sourced from reference TRBV2 and TRBJ1-5, is EPEVTQTPSHQVTQMGQEVILRCVPISNHLYFYWYRQILGQKVEFLVSFYNNEISEKSEIFDDQFSVERPDGSNFTLKIRSTKLEDSAMYFCASSEWGQGNQPQHFGDGTRLSIL.

This clonotype was observed once. Because it lacks the conserved phenylalanine or tryptophan at the end, this CDR3 is likely a read error. The V call is TRBV7-9, the J call TRBJ2-7; no firm D call. CDR1 and CDR2 (germline): SEHNR, FQNEAQ (reference sequence). V gave up 1 base and J gave up 2 bases, with 9 bases separating them. There are 14 residues in the CDR3. The chain's CDR3 is CASSLGVNAYEQYL. The DNA of the CDR3 is TGTGCCAGCAGCTTAGGCGTCAACGCCTACGAGCAGTACCTC.

Ten or more counts support this clonotype. The V and J genes are TRBV11-2 and TRBJ2-7; 11 nucleotides line up with TRBD2. Germline V gene lookup returns CDR1 SGHAT and CDR2 FQNNGV. The trim removed 1 base at V and 3 bases at J, leaving 17 bases unmatched. This CDR3 is built from 20 residues. In DNA form, the CDR3 reads TGTGCCAGCAGCTTAGCTTGGGCGGGGACTAGCGGTCTGGTAAGCTACGAGCAGTACTTC. It encodes CASSLAWAGTSGLVSYEQYF.

CDR3 bases: TGTGCCAGCAGTGAATATAAGGAGGGCCCTTATGGCTACACCTTC. This sequence encodes CASSEYKEGPYGYTF. The chain carries TRBV25-1 and TRBJ1-2; unclear D gene. V dropped 0 bases and J dropped 5 bases, with 13 bases sitting between them. The CDR3 extends over 15 amino acids. Germline V lookup: CDR1 MGHDK, CDR2 SYGVNS.

Remarks on this clonotype: Being one base from a much bigger clone, this may be a read error. V is TRBV28 and J is TRBJ1-5; 7 bases fit TRBD1. The V segment lost 8 bases and the J segment 2 bases; nucleotides outside the gene matches: 9. There are 15 residues in the CDR3. Germline values: CDR1 MDHEN, CDR2 SYDVKM. The CDR3 is CASGSTGAGNQPQHF. CDR3 DNA: TGTGCCAGCGGTTCAACAGGGGCTGGCAATCAGCCCCAGCATTTT.

In its sample, this clonotype was seen many times. The rearrangement joins TRBV20-1 to TRBJ2-5; 9 bases agree with TRBD2. The CDR3 has 13 residues. V shed 6 bases and J 5 bases; nucleotides not matched to a gene: 7. Germline values: CDR1 DFQATT, CDR2 SNEGSKA (reference sequence). CDR3 sequence reads: CSASGGWEETQYF. Written as DNA, the CDR3 is TGCAGTGCAAGCGGGGGGTGGGAGGAGACCCAGTACTTC.

This clonotype has a count of ten or more. The chain links TRBV30 to TRBJ1-5; no clear D gene. This CDR3 is built from 14 residues. Germline-derived CDR1 and CDR2 are GTSNPN and SVGIG (reference sequence). V was shortened by 2 bases and J by 1 base, with 9 bases between the two germline ends. The CDR3 DNA follows: TGTGCCTGGAGTCGACTAAACAGCAATCAGCCCCAGCATTTT. Translated: CAWSRLNSNQPQHF.

This clonotype was observed a handful of times. The gene calls are TRBV5-1 and TRBJ2-2; D not certain. Trimming left V 0 bases short and J 0 bases short, with 6 bases between. Germline-derived CDR1 and CDR2 are SGHRS and YFSETQ. This CDR3 comprises 15 residues. The CDR3 spells CASSLVGPNTGELFF. The CDR3 coding sequence is TGCGCCAGCAGCTTGGTGGGTCCGAACACCGGGGAGCTGTTTTTT.

The chain has TRBV5-4 and TRBJ1-4, with a tentative D call TRBD1 (5 bases). The CDR3 consists of 14 residues. Trimming took 5 bases from V and 8 from J, leaving 16 bases between them. The germline V gene encodes CDR1 SGHNT and CDR2 YYREEE (reference sequence). The CDR3 loop reads CASSIGRAGEKLFF. Here the CDR3 DNA reads TGTGCCAGCAGTATTGGCAGGGCCGGGGAAAAACTGTTTTTT.

Comments on this clonotype: A far larger clone is a single base away, which makes a read error likely. The J gene is TRBJ1-2, the V gene TRBV27; D gene unclear. The CDR3 spans 14 residues. Germline assignment: CDR1 MNHEY and CDR2 SMNVEV (reference sequence). For the CDR3, the DNA is TGTACCAGCAGAACCCCCGGTGCGGTTAAGGGCTACACCTTC. Its protein product is CTSRTPGAVKGYTF.

This clonotype came up a few times. This chain uses TRBV28 with TRBJ2-7, with D possibly matching TRBD1 (6 bases). The CDR3 runs to 12 residues. Trimming took off 11 bases at V and 5 bases at J, with 16 bases between the two ends. The germline V gene has CDR1 MDHEN and CDR2 SYDVKM. CDR3 in amino acids: CAHQGSWNEQYF. The DNA for the CDR3 is TGTGCCCACCAGGGGAGTTGGAACGAGCAGTACTTC.

The V and J genes are TRBV28 and TRBJ2-3; the match to TRBD2 covers 8 bases. This CDR3 comprises 16 residues. CDR1 and CDR2 (germline): MDHEN, SYDVKM. With V trimmed by 6 bases and J by 6 bases, 14 bases remained unmatched. The CDR3: CASSANSGIGVDTQYF. For the CDR3, the DNA is TGTGCCAGCAGCGCGAATAGCGGGATAGGAGTGGATACGCAGTATTTT.